These 10 T cell receptor beta chains share one sample of origin, sequenced in a study of early T cells in non-severe SARS-CoV-2 infection. MiXCR was run by TCRdb on the 5' RACE reads, yielding one entry per CDR3 protein. The table shows 40,000 to 60,000 distinct CDR3 sequences, with about 9.2% occurring only once. The sample taken for sequencing was whole blood. The receptor set was obtained from an adult who was a healthcare worker with PCR-confirmed SARS-CoV-2 infection or an uninfected control (not recorded which).

In regard to this clonotype: A much larger clone differs from this one at a single base, so this may be a read error. The chain has TRBV30 and TRBJ2-2; D perhaps matches TRBD2 (5 bases). This CDR3 has 14 residues. Germline V CDR1 and CDR2: GTSNPN, SVGIG (reference sequence). The CDR3 reads CAWSVLRRTGELVF. CDR3 in DNA: TGTGCCTGGAGTGTACTCCGCCGAACCGGGGAGCTGGTTTTT.

This clonotype was observed at least ten times. This chain uses TRBV7-9 with TRBJ1-5; D perhaps matches TRBD1 (5 bases). From germline, CDR1 is SEHNR and CDR2 FQNEAQ (reference sequence). The CDR3 is made up of 13 amino acids. V shed 3 bases and J shed 5 bases, with 8 bases lying between them. The CDR3 reads CASSFRVDQPQHF. CDR3 coding DNA: TGTGCCAGCAGCTTCAGGGTGGATCAGCCCCAGCATTTT.

This clonotype was found many times. The V and J genes are TRBV20-1 and TRBJ2-1; 7 bases are shared with TRBD2. The trim removed 1 base at V and 2 bases at J, leaving 8 bases unmatched. Germline CDR1 is DFQATT and CDR2 is SNEGSKA (reference sequence). The CDR3 sequence is 16 residues long. The CDR3: CSARGGAAGAYNEQFF. CDR3 nucleotide sequence: TGCAGTGCTAGAGGGGGAGCGGCGGGAGCCTACAATGAGCAGTTCTTC.

This clonotype was found many times. The J gene is TRBJ2-7, the V gene TRBV7-2, with D unresolved. Deletions cut 1 base from V and 2 bases from J, with 9 bases between. This CDR3 comprises 14 residues. Germline V gene lookup returns CDR1 SGHTA and CDR2 FQGNSA. This chain's CDR3 is CASSLVKETYEQYF. CDR3 DNA: TGTGCCAGCAGCTTAGTTAAGGAGACCTACGAGCAGTACTTC.

This clonotype has a handful of counts. The genes are TRBV5-4 and TRBJ1-4, with unresolved D. This CDR3 region has 14 residues. V lost 1 base to trimming and J lost 7 bases, with 11 bases between them. Looked up from germline, CDR1 is SGHNT and CDR2 is YYREEE (reference sequence). The DNA of the CDR3 is TGTGCCAGCAGCTTGAGGGTAGACGGTGAAAAACTGTTTTTT. This codes for CASSLRVDGEKLFF.

The rearrangement uses TRBV20-1 and TRBJ1-2; no firm D call. V gave up 0 bases and J gave up 1 base, with 12 bases separating them. The CDR3 covers 15 residues. The germline V gene has CDR1 DFQATT and CDR2 SNEGSKA (reference sequence). This CDR3 reads CSARDGKVLNYGYTF. The CDR3 nucleotides read TGCAGTGCTAGAGACGGAAAGGTTCTTAACTATGGCTACACCTTC.

This clonotype was seen only a few times. CDR3 bases: TGTGCCAGCAGCGTAAAGACAGGGAACACTGAAGCTTTCTTT. Encoded protein: CASSVKTGNTEAFF. The gene calls are TRBV7-9 and TRBJ1-1; D is possibly TRBD1 (6 bases). CDR1 is SEHNR and CDR2 is FQNEAQ in the germline V gene (reference sequence). V lost 5 bases to trimming and J lost 1 base, with 11 bases between them. The CDR3 is 14 amino acids. The complete variable domain, with remaining parts taken from reference TRBV7-9 and TRBJ1-1, reads DTGVSQNPRHKITKRGQNVTFRCDPISEHNRLYWYRQTLGQGPEFLTYFQNEAQLEKSRLLSDRFSAERPKGSFSTLEIQRTEQGDSAMYLCASSVKTGNTEAFFGQGTRLTVV.

The V and J genes are TRBV7-9 and TRBJ2-2; D remains unclear. The CDR3 contains 13 residues. Trimming pared 4 bases from V and 5 bases from J, leaving 8 bases between. Germline V gene data show CDR1 as SEHNR and CDR2 as FQNEAQ (reference sequence). The CDR3 sequence is CASSSGETGELFF. The CDR3 nucleotides read TGTGCCAGCAGCTCAGGAGAGACCGGGGAGCTGTTTTTT. Drawing the rest from reference TRBV7-9 and TRBJ2-2, the complete variable domain is DTGVSQNPRHKITKRGQNVTFRCDPISEHNRLYWYRQTLGQGPEFLTYFQNEAQLEKSRLLSDRFSAERPKGSFSTLEIQRTEQGDSAMYLCASSSGETGELFFGEGSRLTVL.

This clonotype has more than one count but fewer than ten. V and J are TRBV11-3 and TRBJ2-1, with D perhaps matching TRBD1 or TRBD2 (5 bases each). The germline V gene encodes CDR1 SGHNT and CDR2 YENEEA. Trimming cost V 3 bases and J 1 base, with 7 bases left between them. The CDR3 contains 14 residues. The CDR3 is CASSFGGSYNEQFF. The CDR3 region has the DNA TGTGCCAGCAGCTTTGGGGGTTCCTACAATGAGCAGTTCTTC.

This clonotype was seen more than once but under ten times. The chain joins TRBV20-1 to TRBJ2-3; the match to TRBD2 covers 7 bases. CDR1 and CDR2 from the germline V gene are DFQATT and SNEGSKA (reference sequence). This CDR3 contains 12 residues. V shed 8 bases and J 4 bases; nucleotides not matched to a gene: 6. The CDR3 loop reads CSRTSAADTQYF. For the CDR3, the DNA is TGCAGTAGGACTAGTGCCGCAGATACGCAGTATTTT.